A single sample gave rise to the 7 T cell receptor beta chains below, sequenced in a study of blood T cell repertoires in COVID-19. Profiling relied on immunoSEQ multiplex PCR, and the TCRdb table lists in-frame clones only, not all of them. The repertoire includes around 40,000 clones, under 90% of them detected once, and around a fifth sits in the top ten. The material sequenced was peripheral blood. The source of these receptors is a man in his forties or fifties with active COVID-19.

The V and J genes are TRBV19 and TRBJ1-2, with TRBD1 matching 7 bases. CDR1 and CDR2 from the germline V gene are LNHDA and SQIVND (reference sequence). This CDR3 is 14 amino acids long. The ends lost 5 bases at V and 8 bases at J; junction bases unmatched: 11. The CDR3 reads CASSHRGVGQGYTF. The CDR3 DNA sequence: TGTGCCAGTAGTCACAGGGGCGTCGGGCAGGGCTACACCTTC.

The J gene is TRBJ2-1, the V gene TRBV9; perhaps TRBD2 as D (5 bases). The CDR3 consists of 16 residues. V dropped 0 bases and J dropped 8 bases, with 18 bases sitting between them. Germline V gives CDR1 SGDLS, CDR2 YYNGEE. CDR3 coding DNA: TGTGCCAGCAGCGTAGAAGGCTACTTTGCGGGTGATGAGCAGTTCTTC. Its protein is CASSVEGYFAGDEQFF.

The chain has TRBV4-1 and TRBJ2-1, with 11 nucleotides matching TRBD2. V trimming: 6 bases; J trimming: 8 bases; junction bases outside the gene matches: 9. This CDR3 comprises 15 residues. Looked up from germline, CDR1 is MGHRA and CDR2 is YSYEKL. CDR3 sequence reads: CASREQLAGVDEQFF. In DNA, the CDR3 is TGCGCCAGCAGAGAGCAACTAGCGGGAGTGGATGAGCAGTTCTTC.

This clone was picked up one time. This sequence joins TRBV4-3 and TRBJ1-1, with D possibly being TRBD1 (6 bases). V gave up 0 bases and J gave up 4 bases, with 15 bases separating them. The CDR3 spans 16 residues. CDR1 LGHNA and CDR2 YSLEER come from the germline V gene. The CDR3 DNA reads as TGCGCCAGCAGCCAAGAATGGCGGGGGGCCGGCACTGAAGCTTTCTTT. Amino acid sequence: CASSQEWRGAGTEAFF.

The V call is TRBV11-3, the J call TRBJ2-1, with unresolved D. Trimming pared 5 bases from V and 8 bases from J, leaving 10 bases between. Germline V gene data show CDR1 as SGHNT and CDR2 as YENEEA. The CDR3 length is 12 residues. The CDR3 nucleotides are TGTGCCAGCAGCACTTATTCGTATGAGCAGTTCTTC. Residues: CASSTYSYEQFF.

The rearrangement uses TRBV4-1 and TRBJ1-1; perhaps TRBD1 as D (5 bases). Germline values: CDR1 MGHRA, CDR2 YSYEKL. The CDR3 contains 17 residues. Between the trimmed V and J ends, which lost 1 base and 1 base, there was a span of 16 bases. For the CDR3, the DNA is TGCGCCAGCAGCCAAGCCGCCCGCGGGGGAGGGAACACTGAAGCTTTCTTT. Translated: CASSQAARGGGNTEAFF.

The chain joins TRBV9 to TRBJ2-7, with 7 nucleotides matching TRBD2. Germline CDR1 SGDLS, CDR2 YYNGEE. This CDR3 has 15 residues. V shed 0 bases and J 0 bases; nucleotides not matched to a gene: 3. The CDR3 bases are TGTGCCAGCAGCGTAGAAGCGGGAAGCTCCTACGAGCAGTACTTC. Translation gives CASSVEAGSSYEQYF.